These 2 T cell receptor beta chains were all obtained from the same sample, sequenced in a study of blood T cell repertoires in COVID-19. Clones were read by immunoSEQ multiplex PCR, and TCRdb kept only the in-frame ones, dropping some. This sample has 78,000 or so clones, with 87% found just once. The sample was peripheral blood. These receptors came from a woman in her fifties or sixties with acute or convalescent COVID-19.

The rearrangement joins TRBV14 to TRBJ2-1; the match to TRBD2 covers 7 bases. The ends lost 4 bases at V and 7 bases at J; junction bases unmatched: 7. Germline CDR1 reads SGHDN; CDR2 reads FVKESK. This CDR3 contains 14 residues. CDR3 protein: CASSRRWEGNEQFF. The CDR3 region has the DNA TGTGCCAGCAGCCGACGGTGGGAGGGGAATGAGCAGTTCTTC. The variable domain in full, with the rest retrieved from reference TRBV14 and TRBJ2-1, is EAGVTQFPSHSVIEKGQTVTLRCDPISGHDNLYWYRRVMGKEIKFLLHFVKESKQDESGMPNNRFLAERTGGTYSTLKVQPAELEDSGVYFCASSRRWEGNEQFFGPGTRLTVL.

This clone is deemed medium-sized (0.01 to 0.1%). The rearrangement links TRBV11-2 to TRBJ1-2; the D is unclear. This CDR3 is 14 amino acids long. V gave up 5 bases and J gave up 4 bases, with 14 bases separating them. Germline CDR1 SGHAT, CDR2 FQNNGV. This chain's CDR3 is CASSHEGSIYGYTF. Here the CDR3 DNA reads TGTGCCAGCAGCCACGAGGGAAGTATCTATGGCTACACCTTC.